These T cell receptor beta chains were read from a single sample in a study of sequential checkpoint blockade in melanoma. Repertoires were generated with immunoSEQ multiplex PCR, while TCRdb's copy carries only in-frame clones and drops some. Here the sample spans under 20,000 clones, just over 70% being singletons. This specimen consisted of CD8+ T cells sorted from blood (inferred from file names), obtained from a patient given nivolumab and ipilimumab in sequence. These receptors were obtained from a human donor with melanoma. Each CDR3 is given with its conserved first and last residue. D genes are given only for firm matches. Size tells how often a clone was seen (once, few, many) or the class of an expanded clone, and some rows leave it out.

CDR3	DNA	V	J	D	length	size
CASRSPFPGQYNSPLHF	TGTGCAAGTCGCTCTCCCTTTCCGGGACAGTATAATTCACCCCTCCACTTT	TRBV12-2	TRBJ1-6	NA	17	NA
CASSYDLTGGAGGYTF	TGTGCCAGCAGTTACGACCTGACAGGGGGCGCGGGGGGCTACACCTTC	TRBV6-6	TRBJ1-2	TRBD1	16	NA
CASSPSAGPYNEQFF	TGTGCCAGCAGCCCCTCAGCGGGGCCTTACAATGAGCAGTTCTTC	TRBV6-5	TRBJ2-1	TRBD2	15	NA
CASSQPPTGSGEQFF	TGCGCCAGCAGCCAGCCTCCAACAGGGAGTGGCGAGCAGTTCTTC	TRBV4-3	TRBJ2-1	NA	15	medium-sized
CASSLVGTDVLGQPQHF	TGTGCCAGCAGCTTAGTCGGGACAGACGTCCTCGGGCAGCCCCAGCATTTT	TRBV7-8	TRBJ1-5	TRBD1	17	NA
CASSLIRGMGTDTQYF	TGTGCCAGCAGCTTAATCCGGGGGATGGGAACAGATACGCAGTATTTT	TRBV7-3	TRBJ2-3	NA	16	NA
CAWSGGAHVQETQYF	TGTGCCTGGAGCGGGGGGGCCCACGTCCAAGAGACCCAGTACTTC	TRBV30	TRBJ2-5	TRBD2	15	NA
CASSLGYRAWGTDTQYF	TGTGCCAGCAGCTTAGGGTACAGGGCCTGGGGCACAGATACGCAGTATTTT	TRBV7-2	TRBJ2-3	NA	17	few
CASSPVRDRNLGELFF	TGTGCCAGCTCACCAGTTCGGGACAGGAACCTCGGGGAGCTGTTTTTT	TRBV18	TRBJ2-2	TRBD1	16	NA
CASSQGWGRSYEQYF	TGCGCCAGCAGCCAAGGGTGGGGGCGCTCCTACGAGCAGTACTTC	TRBV4-3	TRBJ2-7	NA	15	NA